These 31 T cell receptor beta chains originate from one sample sequenced in a study of blood T cells in healthy people across ages. A second PCR, run for about 7 to 11 cycles, used a sample-barcoded 5' primer plus a J-beta primer mix. TCRdb called the 5' RACE reads again in MiXCR, with one record for every CDR3 protein. The repertoire holds roughly 640,000 distinct CDR3 sequences, with around 31% as singletons. Sequences were obtained from blood. These receptors all stem from a woman of 80 years or more in good health.

The chain carries TRBV19 and TRBJ1-2; 7 bases fit TRBD1. The CDR3 is made up of 17 amino acids. The V gene end was trimmed by 6 bases and the J gene end by 4 bases; junction bases not matched to a gene: 17. CDR1 and CDR2 from the germline V gene are LNHDA and SQIVND (reference sequence). CDR3 sequence (DNA): TGTGCCAGTAGCACCACCTGGGACAGCGCTTTGGGCTATGGCTACACCTTC. Translating it yields CASSTTWDSALGYGYTF.

The chain recombines TRBV6-1 with TRBJ1-1, with 7 positions matching TRBD1. There are 11 residues in the CDR3. Germline trimming cut 2 bases from V and 11 bases from J; bases unmatched to any gene: 2. Looked up from germline, CDR1 is MNHNS and CDR2 is SASEGT. CDR3 loop: CASSEWTGAFF. CDR3 nucleotide sequence: TGTGCCAGCAGTGAATGGACAGGTGCTTTCTTT.

This clonotype was seen more than once but under ten times. The chain recombines TRBV12-3 or TRBV12-4 with TRBJ1-4; TRBD1 aligns across 8 bases. V lost 3 bases, J lost 6 bases, and 3 bases stayed unmatched. CDR3 length equals 14 residues. The CDR3 spells CASSFRQGYEKLFF. For the CDR3, the DNA is TGTGCCAGCAGTTTCCGACAGGGGTATGAAAAACTGTTTTTT.

Of note for this clonotype: It may be a read error: a sequence one base away is much more abundant. The chain couples TRBV7-2 to TRBJ2-1, with D tentatively TRBD1 (6 bases). There are 15 residues in the CDR3. The V gene's germline CDR1 is SGHTA and CDR2 FQGNSA. V was trimmed by 0 bases and J by 3 bases, leaving 9 bases between them. CDR3 region: CASSLAGADYNEQFF. CDR3 nucleotides: TGTGCCAGCAGCTTAGCGGGGGCGGACTACAATGAGCAGTTCTTC.

The chain employs TRBV5-1 and TRBJ2-2, with D perhaps TRBD1 (6 bases). V shed 2 bases and J shed 5 bases, with 16 bases lying between them. Germline V gives CDR1 SGHRS, CDR2 YFSETQ. The CDR3 runs to 16 residues. CDR3 loop: CASSFGVAGATGELFF. The CDR3, as DNA: TGCGCCAGCAGCTTCGGAGTAGCAGGGGCGACCGGGGAGCTGTTTTTT.

A word on this clonotype: At one boundary the junction diverges from the germline segment, which might be a read error. This rearrangement joins TRBV27 to TRBJ2-1; the match to TRBD1 covers 9 bases. This CDR3 region has 17 residues. Germline lookup yields CDR1 MNHEY and CDR2 SMNVEV (reference sequence). The DNA of the CDR3 is TGTGTCAGCAGTTCCAGATTGACGGGACAGGGTTTCGGCGAGCAGTTCTTC. This codes for CVSSSRLTGQGFGEQFF.

The V call is TRBV7-8, the J call TRBJ1-5; no firm D call. The germline V and J ends were trimmed by 2 bases and 1 base, with 9 bases remaining between them. Germline assignment: CDR1 SGHVS and CDR2 FQNEAQ. The CDR3 totals 15 residues. The CDR3 DNA sequence: TGTGCCAGCAGCTTATCCCTGGACAGCAATCAGCCCCAGCATTTT. The encoded protein is CASSLSLDSNQPQHF. Combining the CDR3 with reference TRBV7-8 and TRBJ1-5 gives the whole variable domain GAGVSQSPRYKVAKRGQDVALRCDPISGHVSLFWYQQALGQGPEFLTYFQNEAQLDKSGLPSDRFFAERPEGSVSTLKIQRTQQEDSAVYLCASSLSLDSNQPQHFGDGTRLSIL.

The chain uses TRBV7-2 and TRBJ2-7; perhaps TRBD2 as D (6 bases). The J call is uncertain, as TRBJ2-5 better fits the DNA end. The CDR3 has 14 residues. Looked up from germline, CDR1 is SGHTA and CDR2 is FQGNSA. This CDR3 is CASSLTRGKETQYF. CDR3 sequence (DNA): TGTGCCAGCAGCTTAACCCGCGGGAAGGAGACCCAGTACTTC.

This clonotype occurred many times. The chain carries TRBV6-2 or TRBV6-3 and TRBJ2-3; 9 nucleotides align to TRBD2. The CDR3 length is 19 residues. Germline V gives CDR1 MNHEY, CDR2 SVGEGT. With 2 bases clipped from V and 2 bases from J, the junction kept 14 bases outside the gene matches. CDR3 sequence (DNA): TGTGCCAGCAGTTACCCAAACCGTGAGCGGGGGGTTGTCACAGATACGCAGTATTTT. Encoded protein: CASSYPNRERGVVTDTQYF.

This clonotype appeared a few times. The chain couples TRBV3-1 to TRBJ1-2; D is possibly TRBD1 (5 bases). From germline, CDR1 is LGHDT and CDR2 YNNKEL (reference sequence). This CDR3 is built from 12 residues. Trimming took 1 base from V and 8 from J, leaving 8 bases between them. The CDR3 DNA reads as TGTGCCAGCAGCCAAGCAACAGGAGGCTACACCTTC. As protein: CASSQATGGYTF.

This clonotype was recorded a few times. The gene calls are TRBV30 and TRBJ1-5; 9 positions match TRBD1. CDR3 length equals 13 residues. V was clipped by 5 bases and J by 7 bases; unmatched bases: 6. CDR1 is GTSNPN, CDR2 SVGIG, per germline (reference sequence). In nucleotides, the CDR3 is TGTGCCTGGCGGACAGGGGCTGGGCAGCCCCAGCATTTT. Protein: CAWRTGAGQPQHF.

This clonotype appeared many times. The chain combines TRBV5-1 with TRBJ2-6; 8 bases align to TRBD1. CDR1 SGHRS and CDR2 YFSETQ come from the germline V gene. J gave up 2 bases and V 4 bases, and 8 bases lay outside the gene matches. The CDR3 is made up of 17 amino acids. The CDR3 sequence is CASSPSGGDAGANVLTF. The CDR3 DNA is TGCGCCAGCAGCCCTTCAGGGGGCGACGCTGGGGCCAACGTCCTGACTTTC. Based on the CDR3 plus reference TRBV5-1 and TRBJ2-6, the full variable domain is KAGVTQTPRYLIKTRGQQVTLSCSPISGHRSVSWYQQTPGQGLQFLFEYFSETQRNKGNFPGRFSGRQFSNSRSEMNVSTLELGDSALYLCASSPSGGDAGANVLTFGAGSRLTVL.

This clonotype was observed once. A single base separates this from a much larger clone, so it may be a read error. The gene calls are TRBV3-1 and TRBJ1-2; TRBD1 is a possible D gene (6 bases). The length of the CDR3 is 13 residues. Germline assignment: CDR1 LGHDT and CDR2 YNNKEL (reference sequence). V dropped 4 bases and J dropped 7 bases, with 13 bases sitting between them. Here the CDR3 DNA reads TGTGCCAGCAGCCGCGGGGCGGGGGCTGGCTACACCTTC. Amino acid sequence: CASSRGAGAGYTF.

This chain connects TRBV5-1 to TRBJ1-2; possible D gene TRBD1, 5 bases. Trimming stripped 4 bases from V and 6 bases from J, with 13 bases between. The CDR3 extends over 13 amino acids. In germline, CDR1 is SGHRS, CDR2 YFSETQ. The CDR3 sequence: CASSPVGGNGYTF. CDR3 in DNA: TGCGCCAGCAGCCCCGTCGGGGGGAATGGCTACACCTTC.

This clonotype came up many times. This chain links TRBV10-3 with TRBJ2-3; 7 nucleotides line up with TRBD2. The CDR3 totals 13 residues. CDR1 and CDR2 (germline): ENHRY, SYGVKD. The V and J ends lost 10 bases and 3 bases, in that order; junction bases with no gene match: 7. CDR3 bases: TGTGCCAGTTTGAGGGGAGGGACAGATACGCAGTATTTT. The encoded protein is CASLRGGTDTQYF.

The rearrangement uses TRBV5-1 and TRBJ1-1; TRBD1 agrees at 8 bases. Germline trimming cut 1 base from V and 5 bases from J; bases unmatched to any gene: 7. The V gene's germline CDR1 is SGHRS and CDR2 YFSETQ. CDR3 size: 15 residues. CDR3 residues: CASSLHRGVRTEAFF. The CDR3 DNA reads as TGCGCCAGCAGCTTGCACAGGGGGGTTCGGACTGAAGCTTTCTTT.

This clonotype was counted many times. CDR3 amino acids: CASSLGQGASYEQYF. CDR3 bases: TGCGCCAGCAGCCTGGGACAGGGGGCCTCCTACGAGCAGTACTTC. The chain joins TRBV5-1 to TRBJ2-7; 12 bases are a match to TRBD1. V shed 4 bases, J shed 0 bases, and the junction held 2 bases outside the gene matches. Germline V gene lookup returns CDR1 SGHRS and CDR2 YFSETQ. The CDR3 has 15 residues.

V gene TRBV6-5 combines with J gene TRBJ2-7; D possibly corresponds to TRBD2 (5 bases). V was shortened by 4 bases and J by 2 bases, with 18 bases between the two germline ends. From germline, CDR1 is MNHEY and CDR2 SVGAGI. CDR3 size: 16 residues. CDR3 protein: CASSSLNQRRAYEQYF. CDR3 DNA sequence: TGTGCCAGCAGTTCCCTTAACCAGAGGCGGGCCTACGAGCAGTACTTC.

This clonotype was counted at least ten times. J is TRBJ2-2 and V is TRBV14; D possibly uses TRBD1 or TRBD2 (5 bases each). Germline-derived CDR1 and CDR2 are SGHDN and FVKESK. The length of the CDR3 is 15 residues. Trimming pared 4 bases from V and 0 bases from J, leaving 9 bases between. The CDR3 coding sequence is TGTGCCAGCAGCCGGGGACGGTCGAACACCGGGGAGCTGTTTTTT. Its translation is CASSRGRSNTGELFF.

The chain uses TRBV5-1 and TRBJ1-1, with D hard to call. Trimming removed 4 bases at V and 8 bases at J, with 9 bases between. CDR3 size: 11 residues. Germline lookup yields CDR1 SGHRS and CDR2 YFSETQ. CDR3 loop: CASSLDGEAFF. In DNA form, the CDR3 reads TGCGCCAGCAGCCTCGACGGGGAAGCTTTCTTT.

The sample holds many counts of this clonotype. The V gene is TRBV7-2, the J gene TRBJ1-1; D call uncertain. The CDR3 length is 13 residues. Germline V CDR1 and CDR2: SGHTA, FQGNSA. The germline V and J ends were trimmed by 5 bases and 5 bases, with 12 bases remaining between them. CDR3 DNA: TGTGCCAGCAGCCCCAACGGGCTAACTGAAGCTTTCTTT. It translates to CASSPNGLTEAFF. Based on the CDR3 plus reference TRBV7-2 and TRBJ1-1, the full variable domain is GAGVSQSPSNKVTEKGKDVELRCDPISGHTALYWYRQSLGQGLEFLIYFQGNSAPDKSGLPSDRFSAERTGGSVSTLTIQRTQQEDSAVYLCASSPNGLTEAFFGQGTRLTVV.

The V and J genes are TRBV20-1 and TRBJ1-1; D not resolved. CDR1 and CDR2 from the germline V gene are DFQATT and SNEGSKA (reference sequence). V shed 3 bases and J shed 4 bases, with 12 bases lying between them. There are 13 residues in the CDR3. The CDR3 DNA reads as TGCAGTGCTAGTGCCGGGATTGGCACTGAAGCTTTCTTT. It specifies CSASAGIGTEAFF.

Many counts were recorded for this clonotype. The chain recombines TRBV20-1 with TRBJ2-5, with 13 bases lining up with TRBD2. Germline values: CDR1 DFQATT, CDR2 SNEGSKA (reference sequence). The CDR3 totals 15 residues. The V and J ends lost 7 bases and 6 bases, in that order; junction bases with no gene match: 11. The CDR3 loop reads CSGGTSGGAVQTQYF. The CDR3, as DNA: TGCAGTGGGGGAACTAGCGGGGGGGCCGTTCAGACCCAGTACTTC.

This clonotype was picked up many times. The CDR3 sequence is CSVVPLPGETQYF. The CDR3 coding sequence is TGCAGCGTTGTTCCTCTACCGGGAGAGACCCAGTACTTC. The genes are TRBV29-1 and TRBJ2-5; D is unresolved. Germline V lookup: CDR1 SQVTM, CDR2 ANQGSEA. V shed 4 bases and J shed 4 bases, with 13 bases lying between them. This CDR3 spans 13 amino acids.

This clonotype has a count of ten or more. The chain carries TRBV10-2 and TRBJ2-3; D assignment may be TRBD1 or TRBD2 (6 bases each). Per germline, CDR1 WSHSY and CDR2 SAAADI. V lost 4 bases to trimming and J lost 2 bases, with 16 bases between them. There are 16 residues in the CDR3. CDR3 amino acids: CASSGERGVNTDTQYF. Here the CDR3 DNA reads TGCGCCAGCAGTGGTGAAAGGGGGGTCAACACAGATACGCAGTATTTT.

Of note for this clonotype: At one end, the junction sequence differs from germline, possibly due to a read error. The chain carries TRBV12-3 or TRBV12-4 and TRBJ2-1; the match to TRBD1 covers 7 bases. There are 15 residues in the CDR3. The CDR3, as DNA: TGTGCCAGCAGTAATGACAGGGCCAACTACAGTGAGCAGTTCTTC. Its protein is CASSNDRANYSEQFF.

This clonotype was counted a single time. The chain carries TRBV29-1 and TRBJ2-7; D may be TRBD1 or TRBD2 (5 bases each). Germline values: CDR1 SQVTM, CDR2 ANQGSEA. The length of the CDR3 is 13 residues. Between the trimmed V and J ends, which lost 4 bases and 3 bases, there was a span of 13 bases. This chain's CDR3 is CSVAGTAFYEQYF. For the CDR3, the DNA is TGCAGCGTTGCCGGGACGGCATTCTACGAGCAGTACTTC.

For this clonotype: Because it lacks the conserved phenylalanine or tryptophan at the end, this CDR3 is likely a read error. This chain connects TRBV6-1 to TRBJ2-1, with 11 nucleotides matching TRBD2. Germline CDR1 and CDR2: MNHNS and SASEGT. The CDR3 spans 14 residues. The CDR3 region is CAGSDSGGGNEQFC. CDR3 coding DNA: TGTGCCGGCAGTGATAGCGGGGGGGGCAATGAGCAGTTCTGC.

J is TRBJ2-3 and V is TRBV12-3 or TRBV12-4, with D perhaps given as TRBD1 or TRBD2 (6 bases each). The ends were cut back, 8 bases at V and 6 bases at J, with 18 bases in the middle. This CDR3 spans 14 amino acids. The CDR3 here is CASGQRVTGDTQYF. The CDR3, as DNA: TGTGCCAGCGGACAGCGGGTGACCGGGGATACGCAGTATTTT.

This clonotype was detected ten times or more. V usage is TRBV30 and J usage is TRBJ2-7, with 8 bases aligning to TRBD1. The CDR3 loop spans 13 amino acids. V shed 1 base and J 3 bases; nucleotides not matched to a gene: 2. Looked up from germline, CDR1 is GTSNPN and CDR2 is SVGIG (reference sequence). The CDR3 reads CAWSAGQVYEQYF. DNA of the CDR3: TGTGCCTGGAGTGCGGGACAGGTCTACGAGCAGTACTTC.

This clonotype was detected ten times or more. The J gene is TRBJ2-3, the V gene TRBV20-1; 11 bases map to TRBD2. The CDR3 has 16 residues. V lost 2 bases, J lost 2 bases, and 6 bases stayed unmatched. Germline lookup yields CDR1 DFQATT and CDR2 SNEGSKA (reference sequence). The CDR3 loop reads CSARLAGGTFTDTQYF. CDR3 DNA sequence: TGCAGTGCTAGACTAGCGGGGGGAACCTTCACAGATACGCAGTATTTT.